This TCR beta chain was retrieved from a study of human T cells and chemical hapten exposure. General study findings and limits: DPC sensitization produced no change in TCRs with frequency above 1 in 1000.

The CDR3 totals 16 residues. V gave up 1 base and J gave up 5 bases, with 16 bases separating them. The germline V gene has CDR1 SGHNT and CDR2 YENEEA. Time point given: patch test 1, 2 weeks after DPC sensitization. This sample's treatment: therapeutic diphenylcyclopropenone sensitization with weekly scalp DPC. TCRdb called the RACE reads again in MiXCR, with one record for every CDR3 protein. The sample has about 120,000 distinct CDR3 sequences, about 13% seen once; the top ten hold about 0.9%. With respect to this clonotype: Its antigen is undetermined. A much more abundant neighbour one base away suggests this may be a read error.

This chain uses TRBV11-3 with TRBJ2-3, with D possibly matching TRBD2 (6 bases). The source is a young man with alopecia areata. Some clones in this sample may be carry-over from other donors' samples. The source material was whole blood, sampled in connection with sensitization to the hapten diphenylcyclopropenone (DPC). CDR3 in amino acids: CASSLAAGSGIDTQYF. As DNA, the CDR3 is TGTGCCAGCAGCTTAGCGGCGGGAAGCGGTATAGATACGCAGTATTTT.